This T cell receptor beta chain was sequenced for a study of blood T cell repertoires in COVID-19. Overall study: Samples representing acute and convalescent COVID-19 were sourced from the United States, Italy and Spain. In each case, the material was cDNA or gDNA derived from T cells, B-cell-depleted T cells, or PBMCs.

Clones were sequenced by immunoSEQ multiplex PCR, and TCRdb holds only the in-frame ones, with some missing. The sample has 40,000 to 55,000 clones; roughly 84% are singletons. The V end lost 4 bases, the J end lost 5 bases, and 9 bases lay between the germline ends. The CDR3 is 12 residues long. Per the germline V gene, CDR1 is SGHRS and CDR2 is YFSETQ. The clonotype was recovered from a man in his fifties or sixties with active COVID-19. The gene calls are TRBV5-1 and TRBJ1-2; D is unclear. The sequenced sample consisted of peripheral blood. The CDR3 is CASSLDGYGYTF. Here the CDR3 DNA reads TGCGCCAGCAGCCTGGACGGGTATGGCTACACCTTC.